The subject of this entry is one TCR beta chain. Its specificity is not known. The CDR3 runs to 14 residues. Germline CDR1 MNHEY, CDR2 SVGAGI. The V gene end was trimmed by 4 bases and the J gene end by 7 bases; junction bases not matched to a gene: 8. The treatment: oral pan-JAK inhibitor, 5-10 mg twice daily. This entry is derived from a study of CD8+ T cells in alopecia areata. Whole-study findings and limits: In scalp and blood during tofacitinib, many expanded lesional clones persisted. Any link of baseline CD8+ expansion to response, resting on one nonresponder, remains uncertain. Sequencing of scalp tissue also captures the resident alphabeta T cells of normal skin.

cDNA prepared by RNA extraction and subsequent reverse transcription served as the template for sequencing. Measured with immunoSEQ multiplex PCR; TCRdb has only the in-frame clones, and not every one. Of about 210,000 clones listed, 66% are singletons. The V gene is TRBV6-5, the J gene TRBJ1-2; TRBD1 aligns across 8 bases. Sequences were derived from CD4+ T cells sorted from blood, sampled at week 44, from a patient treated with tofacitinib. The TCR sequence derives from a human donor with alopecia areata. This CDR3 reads CASSSMTGESGYTF. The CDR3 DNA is TGTGCCAGCAGTTCGATGACAGGGGAGTCTGGCTACACCTTC.